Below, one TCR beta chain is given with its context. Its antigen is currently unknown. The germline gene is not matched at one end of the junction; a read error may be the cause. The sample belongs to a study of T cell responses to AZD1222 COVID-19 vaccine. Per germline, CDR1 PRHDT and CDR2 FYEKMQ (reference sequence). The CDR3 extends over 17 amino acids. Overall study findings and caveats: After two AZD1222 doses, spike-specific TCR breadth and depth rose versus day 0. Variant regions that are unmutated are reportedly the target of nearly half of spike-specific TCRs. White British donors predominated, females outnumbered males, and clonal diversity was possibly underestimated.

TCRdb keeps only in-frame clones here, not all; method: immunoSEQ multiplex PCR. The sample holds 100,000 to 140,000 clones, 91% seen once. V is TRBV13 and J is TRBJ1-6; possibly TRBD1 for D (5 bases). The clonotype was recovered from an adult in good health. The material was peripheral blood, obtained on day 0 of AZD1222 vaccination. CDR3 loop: CASSLGRGRSDNSPLHF. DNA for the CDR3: TGTGCCAGCAGCTTAGGCCGGGGGAGATCGGATAACTCACCCCTCCACTTT.